Presented here are 29 T cell receptor beta chains from one specimen sequenced in a study of Ad26.COV2.S vaccination and SARS-CoV-2 variants. The data were produced by immunoSEQ multiplex PCR, yet TCRdb's version contains in-frame clones alone and is incomplete. The repertoire holds about 440,000 clones, roughly 89% seen once, with 10% to 15% in the top ten. Treatment noted: some 19 received Ad26.COV2.S at low or high dose, single or two shots; roughly five received placebo; per-sample allocation not given. The samples date from day 63 after the first vaccine or placebo injection. Sequencing used peripheral blood, obtained in a trial of Ad26.COV2.S vaccine versus placebo. These receptors originate from a person aged 18-60 years who received the Ad26.COV2.S COVID-19 vaccine or a placebo.

The chain recombines TRBV5-6 with TRBJ2-2, with 7 positions matching TRBD1. The CDR3 length is 15 residues. Looked up from germline, CDR1 is SGHDT and CDR2 is YYEEEE. V dropped 4 bases and J dropped 3; count of bases not matched to a gene: 6. CDR3 sequence reads: CASSLTGLDTGELFF. CDR3 DNA: TGTGCCAGCAGCCTGACAGGGTTGGACACCGGGGAGCTGTTTTTT.

This chain links TRBV4-3 with TRBJ1-4; D is undetermined. The CDR3 is 15 amino acids. The germline CDR1 and CDR2 sequences are LGHNA and YSLEER. V was clipped by 0 bases and J by 3 bases, with 8 bases between them. The CDR3 is CASSQDNGANEKLFF. Written as DNA, the CDR3 is TGCGCCAGCAGCCAAGATAACGGGGCTAATGAAAAACTGTTTTTT.

The chain links TRBV7-2 to TRBJ2-7; D is ambiguous. V lost 0 bases and J 5 bases, leaving 11 bases between the germline ends. This CDR3 is 14 amino acids long. CDR1 and CDR2 (germline): SGHTA, FQGNSA. CDR3 nucleotide sequence: TGTGCCAGCAGCTTAGCGTTCGGGTCGGACGAGCAGTACTTC. Protein product: CASSLAFGSDEQYF.

This chain joins TRBV4-3 and TRBJ1-4; 10 bases match TRBD1. The V and J ends lost 3 bases and 2 bases, in that order; junction bases with no gene match: 6. Per germline, CDR1 LGHNA and CDR2 YSLEER. CDR3 length equals 17 residues. The CDR3 DNA reads as TGCGCCAGCAGCCAGGACACGGACAGGGGGACTAATGAAAAACTGTTTTTT. This codes for CASSQDTDRGTNEKLFF.

V and J are TRBV2 and TRBJ2-3; TRBD2 is a possible D gene (5 bases). CDR1 and CDR2 from the germline V gene are SNHLY and FYNNEI. Trimming removed 7 bases from V and 5 bases from J, with 16 bases in between. The CDR3 covers 14 residues. The CDR3 region has the DNA TGTGCCAGCACAGAGGGCGGGCTAGTAGATACGCAGTATTTT. Its translation is CASTEGGLVDTQYF.

V is TRBV19 and J is TRBJ1-1; D may be TRBD1 (5 bases). Trimming shortened V by 3 bases and J by 1 base, and 9 bases separated the two germline ends. In germline, CDR1 is LNHDA, CDR2 SQIVND (reference sequence). This CDR3 comprises 14 residues. The CDR3 region has the DNA TGTGCCAGTAGTATCCCCGGGGGGAACACTGAAGCTTTCTTT. Translation: CASSIPGGNTEAFF.

This chain uses TRBV4-3 with TRBJ1-5; D is uncertain. V shed 0 bases and J shed 7 bases, with 13 bases lying between them. The germline V gene has CDR1 LGHNA and CDR2 YSLEER. CDR3 size: 15 residues. The CDR3 sequence is CASSQEAGAPQPQHF. The CDR3 DNA sequence: TGCGCCAGCAGCCAAGAGGCAGGTGCCCCCCAGCCCCAGCATTTT.

The chain combines TRBV28 with TRBJ2-2, with D maybe TRBD2 (6 bases). The CDR3 runs 18 residues. Looked up from germline, CDR1 is MDHEN and CDR2 is SYDVKM. V gave up 2 bases and J gave up 1 base, with 17 bases separating them. CDR3 region: CASSLPGGGLGNTGELFF. The CDR3 DNA is TGTGCCAGCAGTTTACCCGGGGGAGGCCTCGGGAACACCGGGGAGCTGTTTTTT.

The J gene is TRBJ2-5, the V gene TRBV5-1; the match to TRBD1 covers 7 bases. Germline V gene lookup returns CDR1 SGHRS and CDR2 YFSETQ. V lost 0 bases and J lost 2; bases outside the gene matches: 7. CDR3 length: 16 residues. DNA of the CDR3: TGCGCCAGCAGCTTGGGAGACAGGGAAGGACAAGAGACCCAGTACTTC. Its translation is CASSLGDREGQETQYF.

The chain employs TRBV2 and TRBJ2-7; D call uncertain. CDR3 size: 13 residues. Germline assignment: CDR1 SNHLY and CDR2 FYNNEI. Between the trimmed V and J ends, which lost 6 bases and 2 bases, there was a span of 11 bases. The CDR3 protein is CASRFRSTYEQYF. In DNA form, the CDR3 reads TGTGCCAGCAGATTCCGCAGCACCTACGAGCAGTACTTC.

The CDR3 loop reads CASSARGLNSPLHF. In DNA, the CDR3 is TGTGCCAGCTCCGCTCGGGGTCTCAATTCACCCCTCCACTTT. V gene TRBV14 combines with J gene TRBJ1-6; D is ambiguous. Trimming cost V 8 bases and J 7 bases, with 15 bases left between them. Germline-derived CDR1 and CDR2 are SGHDN and FVKESK. The CDR3 is 14 amino acids.

V and J are TRBV19 and TRBJ1-1, with D maybe TRBD1 (6 bases). V shed 4 bases and J shed 4 bases, with 13 bases lying between them. The germline CDR1 and CDR2 sequences are LNHDA and SQIVND (reference sequence). The CDR3 spans 14 residues. The DNA for the CDR3 is TGTGCCAGTAGTACTACAGGGATGGGCACTGAAGCTTTCTTT. Protein: CASSTTGMGTEAFF.

The chain uses TRBV28 and TRBJ1-5; possibly TRBD1 for D (6 bases). Trimming took 5 bases from V and 7 from J, leaving 15 bases between them. Per the germline V gene, CDR1 is MDHEN and CDR2 is SYDVKM. The CDR3 is 14 residues long. In DNA form, the CDR3 reads TGTGCCAGCAGTCGGTACAGGGAAAGCCAGCCCCAGCATTTT. This sequence encodes CASSRYRESQPQHF.

The sample holds a few counts of this clone. This chain links TRBV28 with TRBJ1-6, with D possibly TRBD1 on 6 matching bases. Per the germline V gene, CDR1 is MDHEN and CDR2 is SYDVKM. This CDR3 is built from 15 residues. Trimming removed 6 bases at V and 10 bases at J, with 19 bases between. For the CDR3, the DNA is TGTGCCAGCAGGCCGCCCAGGGGTGTTCACTCACCCCTCCACTTT. This codes for CASRPPRGVHSPLHF.

V is TRBV28 and J is TRBJ1-2; 7 nucleotides line up with TRBD1. V shed 6 bases and J 3 bases; nucleotides not matched to a gene: 10. The CDR3 has 15 amino acids. Per germline, CDR1 MDHEN and CDR2 SYDVKM. CDR3 in DNA: TGTGCCAGCAGACCCTCGGGCAGGGGGGACTATGGCTACACCTTC. The encoded protein is CASRPSGRGDYGYTF.

V gene TRBV30 combines with J gene TRBJ2-1, with TRBD2 matching 9 bases. V was clipped by 1 base and J by 12 bases; unmatched bases: 4. The CDR3 is made up of 12 amino acids. The germline V gene encodes CDR1 GTSNPN and CDR2 SVGIG (reference sequence). In DNA, the CDR3 is TGTGCCTGGAGTGGTAGCGGGAGTAGGCAGTTCTTC. Encoded protein: CAWSGSGSRQFF.

CDR3 residues: CASSPTSGKAYEQYF. CDR3 DNA sequence: TGTGCCAGCAGCCCAACTAGCGGGAAGGCCTACGAGCAGTACTTC. This chain joins TRBV5-4 and TRBJ2-7; 10 positions agree with TRBD2. V lost 4 bases, J lost 2 bases, and 6 bases stayed unmatched. The germline V gene encodes CDR1 SGHNT and CDR2 YYREEE (reference sequence). The CDR3 loop spans 15 amino acids. The full variable domain, its missing parts supplied by reference TRBV5-4 and TRBJ2-7, is ETGVTQSPTHLIKTRGQQVTLRCSSQSGHNTVSWYQQALGQGPQFIFQYYREEENGRGNFPPRFSGLQFPNYSSELNVNALELDDSALYLCASSPTSGKAYEQYFGPGTRLTVT.

The gene calls are TRBV14 and TRBJ2-5; D uncertain. CDR1 and CDR2 (germline): SGHDN, FVKESK. Trimming left V 1 base short and J 3 bases short, with 9 bases between. CDR3 length: 14 amino acids. CDR3 sequence reads: CASSQGSWEETQYF. DNA of the CDR3: TGTGCCAGCAGCCAAGGTTCCTGGGAAGAGACCCAGTACTTC.

The rearrangement links TRBV7-8 to TRBJ1-6; D gene uncertain. The CDR3 loop spans 14 amino acids. Germline values: CDR1 SGHVS, CDR2 FQNEAQ. V lost 4 bases, J lost 7 bases, and 11 bases lay in between. The CDR3 sequence: CASSSDGSNSPLHF. The DNA of the CDR3 is TGTGCCAGCAGCTCGGACGGAAGCAATTCACCCCTCCACTTT.

The V and J genes are TRBV19 and TRBJ2-7, with 8 positions matching TRBD1. J lost 2 bases, V lost 5 bases, and 5 bases had no gene match. The CDR3 is 14 amino acids. CDR1 is LNHDA, CDR2 SQIVND, per germline (reference sequence). CDR3 loop: CASSLRDRTYEQYF. The DNA for the CDR3 is TGTGCCAGTAGTCTCCGGGACAGGACCTACGAGCAGTACTTC.

The V gene is TRBV28, the J gene TRBJ2-3; no clear D. The V gene lost 7 bases and the J gene lost 2 bases, with 16 bases spanning the gap. Per the germline V gene, CDR1 is MDHEN and CDR2 is SYDVKM. This CDR3 comprises 15 residues. The CDR3 sequence is CASIMRTTPTDTQYF. The CDR3 DNA reads as TGTGCCAGCATAATGAGGACGACACCCACAGATACGCAGTATTTT.

This rearrangement joins TRBV19 to TRBJ2-1, with TRBD2 matching over 9 bases. This CDR3 spans 17 amino acids. J lost 0 bases, V lost 6 bases, and 9 bases had no gene match. Germline V CDR1 and CDR2: LNHDA, SQIVND (reference sequence). This chain's CDR3 is CASRPHFSGSSYNEQFF. In DNA, the CDR3 is TGTGCCAGTAGGCCCCACTTTAGCGGGAGCTCCTACAATGAGCAGTTCTTC. Drawing the rest from reference TRBV19 and TRBJ2-1, the complete variable domain is DGGITQSPKYLFRKEGQNVTLSCEQNLNHDAMYWYRQDPGQGLRLIYYSQIVNDFQKGDIAEGYSVSREKKESFPLTVTSAQKNPTAFYLCASRPHFSGSSYNEQFFGPGTRLTVL.

This CDR3 reads CASSPGRTFGDEQFF. The CDR3 DNA sequence: TGCGCCAGCAGCCCCGGACGAACGTTCGGCGATGAGCAGTTCTTC. The V and J genes are TRBV5-1 and TRBJ2-1; D is unclear. The V and J ends lost 4 bases and 8 bases respectively, with 19 bases between them. The CDR3 totals 15 residues. Germline V gene lookup returns CDR1 SGHRS and CDR2 YFSETQ.

This clone is a singleton in its sample. V usage is TRBV28 and J usage is TRBJ1-2; TRBD1 matches 7 bases. With V trimmed by 7 bases and J by 5 bases, 13 bases remained unmatched. There are 15 residues in the CDR3. Germline loops: CDR1 MDHEN, CDR2 SYDVKM. CDR3 sequence: CASTHGGTAPYGYTF. Written as DNA, the CDR3 is TGTGCCAGCACCCATGGGGGGACAGCACCGTATGGCTACACCTTC.

Comment on this clone: Distinct nucleotide sequences in the sample also encode this CDR3. V gene TRBV7-2 combines with J gene TRBJ2-5, with D possibly matching TRBD2 (6 bases). The V end was cut by 2 bases, the J end by 5 bases, with 9 bases between. This CDR3 has 13 residues. Germline V gives CDR1 SGHTA, CDR2 FQGNSA. CDR3 coding DNA: TGTGCCAGCAGCTTATGGGGGAGGGAGACCCAGTACTTC. This codes for CASSLWGRETQYF. The full variable domain, with the rest looked up from reference TRBV7-2 and TRBJ2-5, is GAGVSQSPSNKVTEKGKDVELRCDPISGHTALYWYRQSLGQGLEFLIYFQGNSAPDKSGLPSDRFSAERTGGSVSTLTIQRTQQEDSAVYLCASSLWGRETQYFGPGTRLLVL.

This chain connects TRBV3-1 (or the pseudogene TRBV3-2) to TRBJ1-6; D perhaps matches TRBD1 (6 bases). The germline CDR1 and CDR2 sequences are LGHDT and YNNKEL (reference sequence). There are 15 residues in the CDR3. V shed 1 base and J shed 7 bases, with 11 bases lying between them. DNA for the CDR3: TGTGCCAGCAGCCAAGGGTCAGGGGCGAATTCACCCCTCCACTTT. Translating it yields CASSQGSGANSPLHF.

The chain links TRBV19 to TRBJ1-1, with 7 bases lining up with TRBD1. Germline V lookup: CDR1 LNHDA, CDR2 SQIVND (reference sequence). The CDR3 totals 16 residues. V lost 3 bases, J lost 0 bases, and 7 bases stayed unmatched. The CDR3 region has the DNA TGTGCCAGTAGTATTATGGGGACAGCGCTGAACACTGAAGCTTTCTTT. Translating gives CASSIMGTALNTEAFF.

The chain joins TRBV28 to TRBJ1-4; maybe TRBD1 (5 bases). CDR1 MDHEN and CDR2 SYDVKM come from the germline V gene. This CDR3 has 14 residues. Trimming removed 6 bases from V and 8 bases from J, with 16 bases in between. In DNA form, the CDR3 reads TGTGCCAGCAGATCCTGGCAGGGTGACGAAAAACTGTTTTTT. Its protein is CASRSWQGDEKLFF. The full variable domain, its missing parts supplied by reference TRBV28 and TRBJ1-4, is DVKVTQSSRYLVKRTGEKVFLECVQDMDHENMFWYRQDPGLGLRLIYFSYDVKMKEKGDIPEGYSVSREKKERFSLILESASTNQTSMYLCASRSWQGDEKLFFGSGTQLSVL.

The CDR3 coding sequence is TGTGCCAGTAGTACCAGGGACAGGCCCGATGAAAAACTGTTTTTT. This codes for CASSTRDRPDEKLFF. V and J are TRBV19 and TRBJ1-4; the match to TRBD1 covers 8 bases. Germline V gene lookup returns CDR1 LNHDA and CDR2 SQIVND (reference sequence). This CDR3 is 15 amino acids long. V was clipped by 4 bases and J by 6 bases; unmatched bases: 7.